This TCR beta chain is from a study of shared clonotypes between healthy human individuals. The input for sorted-subset replicate PCRs was approximately 210 ng DNA, tens of thousands of T cell genomes. Only in-frame clones appear in the TCRdb table, and some are missing; sequencing was by immunoSEQ multiplex PCR. The sample lists roughly 1.5 million clones, approximately 98% occurring once. Trimming at V came to 4 bases and at J to 6 bases, leaving 4 bases not matched to a gene. Germline loops: CDR1 SGHTA, CDR2 FQGNSA. CDR3 length equals 15 residues. The TCR sequence derives from a man aged 25 to 40 in good health. Material: naive CD4+ T cells sorted from blood. Subset specified: CD45RA+ positively selected. This chain links TRBV7-2 with TRBJ2-1, with 12 bases identical to TRBD1. The CDR3 DNA follows: TGTGCCAGCAGCTCGGGACAGGGGGCTCCCAATGAGCAGTTCTTC. Translation: CASSSGQGAPNEQFF.